This T cell receptor (beta chain) originates from a study of shared clonotypes between healthy human individuals. Background on the study: The donor group consisted of two women and three men, aged 18 to 49.

The data were produced by immunoSEQ multiplex PCR, yet TCRdb's version contains in-frame clones alone and is incomplete. Of hundreds of thousands of clones in the sample, roughly 79% are singletons; the top ten hold more than 10%. Material: PBMCs. This receptor was identified in a woman in her forties in good health. Some clones in this sample may be carry-over from other donors' samples.

The CDR3 here is CASRTSGTYEQYF. In nucleotides, the CDR3 is TGTGCCAGCAGGACTAGCGGTACCTACGAGCAGTACTTC. This chain connects TRBV6-5 to TRBJ2-7, with 9 bases that match TRBD2. Germline values: CDR1 MNHEY, CDR2 SVGAGI. This CDR3 comprises 13 residues. Trimming cost V 6 bases and J 2 bases; bases outside gene matches: 2.